This T cell receptor (beta chain) was recovered during a study of T cells in Graves' hyperthyroidism and ophthalmopathy (dated by TCRdb to between 2018 and 2021). Broadly, across the study: Peripheral blood was sampled at the time of initial diagnosis, prior to any treatment. After blood sampling, hyperthyroidism patients were treated with methimazole at a starting dose of 30 mg daily, and ophthalmopathy patients were treated with high-dose intravenous methylprednisolone. The study also compared thyroid tissue and blood T-cell repertoires from about 6 Graves' hyperthyroidism patients. TCR V-J signatures able to tell the groups apart were searched for in a discovery cohort of 100 patients, of whom more than 40 had Graves' ophthalmopathy and about 60 had stable Graves' hyperthyroidism. For training and testing, the 80 to 100 patients in the discovery cohort were randomly divided in a 7:3 ratio. Prospective prediction of ophthalmopathy was tested in an independent validation cohort consisting of some 20 hyperthyroidism patients and approximately 16 patients who later progressed to ophthalmopathy. According to the paper, TCR Vbeta CDR3 sequencing was carried out on approximately 140 peripheral blood samples, which came from approximately 41 ophthalmopathy, under 85 hyperthyroidism and some 17 progressor patients. Results and caveats for the whole study, not just this receptor: In cross-validation, a model built on a 13 V-J signature told ophthalmopathy apart from stable hyperthyroidism with approximately 90% sensitivity and about 81% specificity, and in testing the same model reached 80%/75%. Sample size was not statistically predetermined, and investigators were not blinded to group allocation. Blood samples also contained most of the expanded thyroid clonotypes (frequency above 0.001), which suggests that blood repertoires may reflect thyroid immune responses. In validation, progression to ophthalmopathy was predicted by the model with roughly 69% sensitivity and 72.22% specificity, a median of roughly six months before onset.

Amplification of TCR beta CDR3 regions was carried out from RNA transcripts. A first-round RT-PCR of the TCR CDR3 used the HTBI primer set with the Qiagen OneStep RT-PCR kit. Libraries were constructed in a second round of multiplex PCR, after which size selection and purification were carried out. Libraries were sequenced paired-end with 100 bp reads on an Illumina HiSeq2000. The paper's processing steps were these. SOAPnuke was used to process the raw data, removing reads that contained adapters or uncalled bases, had a mean Phred below 15, or lacked an exact match to the constant primer or identifier. COPE v1.2.5 was used to merge the high-quality paired reads, and each unique nucleotide sequence was defined as a clonotype. MiTCR v1.1 was used to align the clonotypes against IMGT TRBV, TRBD and TRBJ reference segments. Analysis was restricted to V-J combinations with a frequency above 0.0001, which covered roughly 99% of repertoires. A TCS score was defined as the ratio of F50 (clonal expansion) to E x V (chaos), with BLOSUM62-based TCRdist applied between CDR3 peptides within each V-J. Welch's t-statistics and random forest reduced 514 V-J features to around 14, which were used in a naive Bayes classifier (R e1071). TCRdb reanalyzed the raw reads on its own, using fastp at Q25 for trimming and MiXCR for clone calling, and kept in-frame beta chains. When rows share a CDR3 protein, they turn into one entry using the most common DNA and genes. TCRdb assigned the V and J calls; the authors' analysis was not used. For this sample there are about half a million distinct CDR3 sequences; around 22% appear just once. The ten top clones hold 11% of the sample.

In the ophthalmopathy patients, disease was moderately to severely active, with a Clinical Activity Score of 3 or more, a NOSPECS grade of 4 or more, and a duration of less than 3 months. Any patient with an uncontrolled infection, another autoimmune disease, pregnancy or lactation was excluded. Diagnoses relied on clinical symptoms, serum thyroxine and TRAb, thyroid ultrasound and orbital computed tomography. PBMCs were separated from under 12 ml of fresh peripheral blood using Ficoll-Paque density gradient centrifugation. Trizol reagent was used to extract total RNA, and RNA quality was then checked on an Agilent 2100 Bioanalyzer. Turning to this clonotype: The antigen it binds to is not known. No qualities accompany the bases; no much larger clone lies one base away.

In the germline V gene, CDR1 corresponds to MNHEY and CDR2 to SVGEGT. For this chain, trimming is 0 bases at the V end and 0 bases at the J end, and the number of junction bases without a gene match is 2. Its CDR3 holds 15 amino acids, cysteine through phenylalanine. The read is trimmed to its CDR3 DNA, 45 bases read in frame from base 1. The sample was blood. The clonotype originates from a woman in her 30s with Graves' ophthalmopathy. The receptor chain draws on TRBV6-2 or TRBV6-3 and TRBJ2-7; the central 7 bases match TRBD2. Here the CDR3 is given as CASSYSASGSYEQYF. The DNA reads as follows: TGTGCCAGCAGTTACTCCGCTAGCGGCTCCTACGAGCAGTACTTC.